The clone carrying this TCR beta chain showed up many times. Its antigen is as yet unknown. This record belongs to a study of breast tumors, draining lymph nodes, adjacent tissues. The study, taken as a whole, reports: That most tumor T cells come from lymph nodes remained unproven.

This CDR3 contains 18 residues. Germline CDR1 SGHAT, CDR2 FQNNGV. V dropped 5 bases and J dropped 2; count of bases not matched to a gene: 9. TCRdb analysed the multiplex PCR reads with MiXCR anew, one entry per CDR3 protein. The repertoire holds approximately 47,000 distinct CDR3 sequences, about 21% seen once, with 8% in the top ten. Sequencing was performed on breast tumor tissue. The sequence was obtained from a female donor with breast cancer. Some clones in this sample may be carry-over from other donors' samples. The chain employs TRBV11-2 and TRBJ2-6; 10 bases align to TRBD2. The CDR3 loop reads CASSPHLAGVAGANVLTF. Here the CDR3 DNA reads TGTGCCAGCAGCCCCCATCTAGCGGGAGTGGCTGGGGCCAACGTCCTGACTTTC.